These 14 T cell receptor beta chains were sequenced from one sample in a study of CD8 T cells in ankylosing spondylitis. TCRdb independently ran MiXCR on the 5' RACE reads; one entry per CDR3 protein. The sample has around 180,000 distinct CDR3 sequences, 10% to 15% seen once. Source material: blood, either unsorted or a sorted T cell fraction (not recorded which). These receptors were obtained from a female donor with ankylosing spondylitis or in good health (not recorded which).

A remark on this clonotype: This clone may be a read error of a much larger clone one base away. The chain uses TRBV30 and TRBJ1-4; D unclear. V was clipped by 2 bases and J by 15 bases, with 13 bases between them. CDR1 is GTSNPN, CDR2 SVGIG, per germline (reference sequence). CDR3 length: 11 residues. The CDR3 here is CAWSPGNGMFF. The CDR3 nucleotides are TGTGCCTGGAGTCCCGGAAACGGGATGTTTTTT. The full variable domain, completed using reference TRBV30 and TRBJ1-4, is SQTIHQWPATLVQPVGSPLSLECTVEGTSNPNLYWYRQAAGRGLQLLFYSVGIGQISSEVPQNLSASRPQDRQFILSSKKLLLSDSGFYLCAWSPGNGMFFGSGTQLSVL.

The J gene is TRBJ2-1, the V gene TRBV24-1; TRBD1 matches at 11 bases. Trimming at V came to 7 bases and at J to 4 bases, leaving 5 bases not matched to a gene. CDR1 is KGHDR and CDR2 is SFDVKD in the germline V gene. This CDR3 has 15 amino acids. CDR3 amino acids: CATSRDRGGYNEQFF. CDR3 DNA: TGTGCCACCAGCCGGGACAGGGGGGGATACAATGAGCAGTTCTTC.

This clonotype was detected many times. The chain is built from TRBV5-5 and TRBJ2-5; D unresolved. CDR1 and CDR2 from the germline V gene are SGHKS and YYEKEE (reference sequence). The CDR3 covers 13 residues. Trimming stripped 3 bases from V and 2 bases from J, with 8 bases between. Here the CDR3 DNA reads TGTGCCAGCAGCTACCAGGATCAAGAGACCCAGTACTTC. Residues: CASSYQDQETQYF.

The chain carries TRBV5-1 and TRBJ2-3, with 11 nucleotides matching TRBD2. With 4 bases clipped from V and 14 bases from J, the junction kept 15 bases outside the gene matches. Germline V gene data show CDR1 as SGHRS and CDR2 as YFSETQ. The CDR3 sequence is 15 residues long. CDR3 sequence reads: CASSQLAGASLFGYF. In DNA form, the CDR3 reads TGCGCCAGCAGCCAACTAGCGGGAGCCTCGTTGTTTGGGTATTTT.

This chain joins TRBV12-5 and TRBJ2-1; a possible D gene is TRBD1 (6 bases). Trimming shortened V by 4 bases and J by 2 bases, and 9 bases separated the two germline ends. Germline values: CDR1 LGHNT, CDR2 FRNRAP. The CDR3 length is 14 residues. CDR3 in DNA: TGTGCTAGTGGTTCTCAGGGGACCTACAATGAGCAGTTCTTC. This gives the protein CASGSQGTYNEQFF.

This chain uses TRBV11-1 with TRBJ2-3, with 8 bases identical to TRBD1. Losses at the gene ends were 2 bases for V and 5 bases for J; bases not matched to a gene: 12. CDR1 and CDR2 from the germline V gene are SGHAT and FQDESV (reference sequence). There are 17 residues in the CDR3. The DNA of the CDR3 is TGTGCCAGCAGCTTAACGTCCTCGGGACAGGTGGGAGATACGCAGTATTTT. Translation: CASSLTSSGQVGDTQYF.

The chain is built from TRBV20-1 and TRBJ2-3; 9 bases fit TRBD2. Germline V lookup: CDR1 DFQATT, CDR2 SNEGSKA (reference sequence). V lost 5 bases and J lost 3; bases outside the gene matches: 3. The CDR3 is 13 residues long. The CDR3 DNA reads as TGCAGTGCTGGACTAGCGAGGACAGATACGCAGTATTTT. Amino acids: CSAGLARTDTQYF.

The chain employs TRBV19 and TRBJ2-7, with 10 nucleotides matching TRBD2. Germline CDR1 reads LNHDA; CDR2 reads SQIVND (reference sequence). The CDR3 has 14 amino acids. V was clipped by 7 bases and J by 6 bases; unmatched bases: 9. CDR3 sequence (DNA): TGTGCCAGTACAACGCTAGCGGGAGTGGGCGAGCAGTACTTC. Translated, it gives CASTTLAGVGEQYF. Supplemented by reference TRBV19 and TRBJ2-7, the full variable domain reads DGGITQSPKYLFRKEGQNVTLSCEQNLNHDAMYWYRQDPGQGLRLIYYSQIVNDFQKGDIAEGYSVSREKKESFPLTVTSAQKNPTAFYLCASTTLAGVGEQYFGPGTRLTVT.

A note on this clonotype: A much more abundant neighbour one base away suggests this may be a read error. The chain has TRBV5-1 and TRBJ2-7; the D gene is possibly TRBD2 (6 bases). Germline CDR1 reads SGHRS; CDR2 reads YFSETQ. The CDR3 has 12 amino acids. CDR3: CASSLRGNEQCF. CDR3 sequence (DNA): TGCGCCAGCAGCTTACGGGGGAACGAGCAGTGCTTC.

This clonotype has a count of ten or more. The chain couples TRBV6-2 or TRBV6-3 to TRBJ1-5; D unclear. Between the trimmed V and J ends, which lost 7 bases and 5 bases, there was a span of 15 bases. This CDR3 is built from 14 residues. Looked up from germline, CDR1 is MNHEY and CDR2 is SVGEGT. This CDR3 reads CASTPEVAHQPQHF. The DNA for the CDR3 is TGTGCCAGCACCCCCGAGGTGGCCCATCAGCCCCAGCATTTT.

This clonotype was recorded many times. This chain connects TRBV7-2 to TRBJ2-4, with D uncertain. CDR3 length: 14 residues. The V and J ends lost 5 bases and 0 bases respectively, with 8 bases between them. The germline V gene encodes CDR1 SGHTA and CDR2 FQGNSA. For the CDR3, the DNA is TGTGCCAGCAGCCCCCAGCTAGCCAAAAACATTCAGTACTTC. Translating it yields CASSPQLAKNIQYF.

This chain joins TRBV15 and TRBJ2-5; 7 bases match TRBD1. Trimming cost V 4 bases and J 5 bases; bases outside gene matches: 7. Germline V gene lookup returns CDR1 LNHNV and CDR2 YYDKDF (reference sequence). This CDR3 has 14 amino acids. For the CDR3, the DNA is TGTGCCACCAGCACTGTACAGGGGCGGGAGACCCAGTACTTC. It codes for CATSTVQGRETQYF.

The J gene is TRBJ2-3, the V gene TRBV21-1; whether TRBD2, the table's D call, matches the DNA was not checked. TRBV21-1 constitutes a pseudogene. This CDR3 is built from 17 residues. The DNA for the CDR3 is TGTGCTCACGCGAGGGCCGGCTCACTCAAATACACAGATACGCAGTATTTT. Translating gives CAHARAGSLKYTDTQYF.

The rearrangement joins TRBV25-1 to TRBJ1-2; the D is unclear. CDR1 and CDR2 from the germline V gene are MGHDK and SYGVNS. V was shortened by 7 bases and J by 4 bases, with 10 bases between the two germline ends. This CDR3 comprises 12 residues. The CDR3 DNA follows: TGTGCCAGCACGGGCAGCTTCTATGGCTACACCTTC. Translating gives CASTGSFYGYTF.